This is a list of T cell receptor beta chains from one sample in a study of radiation and T cells in renal cell carcinoma. Some clones are missing from TCRdb's copy, which holds only in-frame ones; the method was immunoSEQ multiplex PCR. Of 100,000 to 150,000 clones in the sample, 81% were seen once. Here the sequenced sample was blood, taken from a patient whose treatment included radiotherapy and nephrectomy. The source is a man in his fifties with renal cell carcinoma. CDR3s include the opening cysteine and the closing phenylalanine or tryptophan. The D gene is left open where the match is weak. Clone size is given for some rows only: seen once, a few or many times, or a class if the clone is expanded.

j_gene: TRBJ1-5
abundance: few
v_gene: TRBV7-8
d_gene: TRBD1
CDR3nt: TGTGCCAGCAGCGCGATGGGACAGGGGAACAATCAGCCCCAGCATTTT
CDR3aa: CASSAMGQGNNQPQHF

j_gene: TRBJ1-1
abundance: few
v_gene: TRBV25-1
d_gene: TRBD1
CDR3nt: TGTGCCAGCAGTGAATACCAGGGGGCAGACACTGAAGCTTTCTTT
CDR3aa: CASSEYQGADTEAFF

j_gene: TRBJ2-7
abundance: -
v_gene: TRBV30
d_gene: -
CDR3nt: TGTGCCTGGTCCGCGGGGCAGGGCAGAGTGCAGTACTTC
CDR3aa: CAWSAGQGRVQYF

j_gene: TRBJ1-1
abundance: once
v_gene: TRBV15
d_gene: -
CDR3nt: TGTGCCACCAGCAGTCCCAGGGCGGGAGGAACTGAAGCTTTCTTT
CDR3aa: CATSSPRAGGTEAFF

j_gene: TRBJ1-1
abundance: -
v_gene: TRBV30
d_gene: TRBD1
CDR3nt: TGTGCCTGGAGCCCCCTTACAGGGGCGAACACTGAAGCTTTCTTT
CDR3aa: CAWSPLTGANTEAFF

j_gene: TRBJ2-6
abundance: -
v_gene: TRBV18
d_gene: TRBD1
CDR3nt: TGTGCCAGCTCACCTACCCCGGGACAGGTGGGCTCTGGGGCCAACGTCCTGACTTTC
CDR3aa: CASSPTPGQVGSGANVLTF

j_gene: TRBJ1-3
abundance: -
v_gene: TRBV29-1
d_gene: -
CDR3nt: TGCAGCGTTCGGGCGGGGTCCCTCTCTGGAAACACCATATATTTT
CDR3aa: CSVRAGSLSGNTIYF

j_gene: TRBJ2-7
abundance: -
v_gene: TRBV7-7
d_gene: TRBD1
CDR3nt: TGTGCTAGCCCGGGGGGGACAGGGGCCGAGCAGTACTTC
CDR3aa: CASPGGTGAEQYF

j_gene: TRBJ2-3
abundance: -
v_gene: TRBV27
d_gene: -
CDR3nt: TGTGCCAGCAGTTTAGGTCGGCTCATTTCAGATACGCAGTATTTT
CDR3aa: CASSLGRLISDTQYF

j_gene: TRBJ1-3
abundance: -
v_gene: TRBV4-1
d_gene: -
CDR3nt: TGCGCCAGCAGCCAAGTGCCAGGGGAGGGGAACACCATATATTTT
CDR3aa: CASSQVPGEGNTIYF

j_gene: TRBJ2-2
abundance: -
v_gene: TRBV11-2
d_gene: TRBD1
CDR3nt: TGTGCCAGCAGCACTCGGACAGGGGGTGGAACCGGGGAGCTGTTTTTT
CDR3aa: CASSTRTGGGTGELFF

j_gene: TRBJ1-2
abundance: -
v_gene: TRBV7-9
d_gene: -
CDR3nt: TGTGCCAGCAGCTTATCGGCAGGGAACTATGGCTACACCTTC
CDR3aa: CASSLSAGNYGYTF

j_gene: TRBJ1-5
abundance: -
v_gene: TRBV28
d_gene: -
CDR3nt: TGTGCCAGCAGGCAGGGTTTTGGACAGCCCCAGCATTTT
CDR3aa: CASRQGFGQPQHF

j_gene: TRBJ2-1
abundance: -
v_gene: TRBV9
d_gene: -
CDR3nt: TGTGCCAGCAGCCTCGCGAGTTTGGGCTCCTACAATGAGCAGTTCTTC
CDR3aa: CASSLASLGSYNEQFF

j_gene: TRBJ1-2
abundance: -
v_gene: TRBV25-1
d_gene: TRBD1
CDR3nt: TGTGCCAGCAGTCTCCGGGACAGCTACTATGGCTACACCTTC
CDR3aa: CASSLRDSYYGYTF

j_gene: TRBJ1-5
abundance: -
v_gene: TRBV19
d_gene: -
CDR3nt: TGTGCCAGTAGTCTTAGGGTAGGTGAAAATCAGCCCCAGCATTTT
CDR3aa: CASSLRVGENQPQHF

j_gene: TRBJ1-1
abundance: -
v_gene: TRBV5-6
d_gene: TRBD1
CDR3nt: TGTGCCAGCAGCTTGCAGGGGGGGCAGAATATGAACACTGAAGCTTTCTTT
CDR3aa: CASSLQGGQNMNTEAFF

j_gene: TRBJ2-5
abundance: -
v_gene: TRBV5-1
d_gene: TRBD1
CDR3nt: TGCGCCAGCAGCAACGACAGGGGGCACAGAAGCCAGACCCAGTACTTC
CDR3aa: CASSNDRGHRSQTQYF

j_gene: TRBJ1-1
abundance: -
v_gene: TRBV10-3
d_gene: TRBD1
CDR3nt: TGTGCCATCAACCGACAGGGGATGAACACTGAAGCTTTCTTT
CDR3aa: CAINRQGMNTEAFF

j_gene: TRBJ1-1
abundance: -
v_gene: TRBV30
d_gene: -
CDR3nt: TGTGCCTGGAGTACCCCGACAGGTGTAGCTGAAGCTTTCTTT
CDR3aa: CAWSTPTGVAEAFF

j_gene: TRBJ1-2
abundance: -
v_gene: TRBV19
d_gene: -
CDR3nt: TGTGCCAGTAGTAAAGGGATTGCAGATTCCGGCTATGGCTACACCTTC
CDR3aa: CASSKGIADSGYGYTF

j_gene: TRBJ2-3
abundance: -
v_gene: TRBV2
d_gene: -
CDR3nt: TGTGCCACTTCCCAACAGCGGCTAGATACGCAGTATTTT
CDR3aa: CATSQQRLDTQYF

j_gene: TRBJ1-1
abundance: -
v_gene: TRBV4-1
d_gene: TRBD1
CDR3nt: TGCGCCAGCAGCCAAGACCGGGGGACAGCCATGAACACTGAAGCTTTCTTT
CDR3aa: CASSQDRGTAMNTEAFF

j_gene: TRBJ1-2
abundance: -
v_gene: TRBV7-9
d_gene: TRBD1
CDR3nt: TGTGCCAGCAGCACCCGACAGGGAGAAGGCTACACCTTC
CDR3aa: CASSTRQGEGYTF

j_gene: TRBJ2-5
abundance: -
v_gene: TRBV7-9
d_gene: TRBD1
CDR3nt: TGTGCCAGCAGTACCACCGGGACAGTCATCGAGACCCAGTACTTC
CDR3aa: CASSTTGTVIETQYF

j_gene: TRBJ2-1
abundance: -
v_gene: TRBV2
d_gene: -
CDR3nt: TGTGCCAGCAGTTCGCGACAGACGTACAATGAGCAGTTCTTC
CDR3aa: CASSSRQTYNEQFF

j_gene: TRBJ1-3
abundance: -
v_gene: TRBV6-5
d_gene: -
CDR3nt: TGTGCCAGCAGTTACGACGGTGGAAACACCATATATTTT
CDR3aa: CASSYDGGNTIYF

j_gene: TRBJ2-3
abundance: -
v_gene: TRBV4-1
d_gene: -
CDR3nt: TGCGCCAGCAGCCGTGTTGGGAGGTCTGGTACAGATACGCAGTATTTT
CDR3aa: CASSRVGRSGTDTQYF

j_gene: TRBJ2-3
abundance: -
v_gene: TRBV4-3
d_gene: -
CDR3nt: TGCGCCAGCAGCCAAGATAGGTGGCAGGGCACAGATACGCAGTATTTT
CDR3aa: CASSQDRWQGTDTQYF

j_gene: TRBJ2-7
abundance: once
v_gene: TRBV5-1
d_gene: -
CDR3nt: TGCGCCAGCAGCTTGGAGGAGGCAGGGGGGCACGAGCAGTACTTC
CDR3aa: CASSLEEAGGHEQYF

j_gene: TRBJ2-6
abundance: -
v_gene: TRBV5-1
d_gene: -
CDR3nt: TGCGCCAGCAGCTTGGGGACTTTTTCCAACGTCCTGACTTTC
CDR3aa: CASSLGTFSNVLTF

j_gene: TRBJ1-1
abundance: few
v_gene: TRBV12-5
d_gene: -
CDR3nt: TGTGCTAGTGGTGAGTCGGACTTGAACACTGAAGCTTTCTTT
CDR3aa: CASGESDLNTEAFF

j_gene: TRBJ1-2
abundance: -
v_gene: TRBV27
d_gene: -
CDR3nt: TGTGCCAGCAGTTTATATGTCGAGAAGGACCGGGGGGGCTACACCTTC
CDR3aa: CASSLYVEKDRGGYTF

j_gene: TRBJ1-5
abundance: few
v_gene: TRBV30
d_gene: -
CDR3nt: TGTGCCTGGAGTGTAGGAGTAGGCCTGGAGCCCCAGCATTTT
CDR3aa: CAWSVGVGLEPQHF

j_gene: TRBJ2-7
abundance: -
v_gene: TRBV18
d_gene: -
CDR3nt: TGTGCCAGCTCACCACCGAATGAAATTGCTACCTACGAGCAGTACTTC
CDR3aa: CASSPPNEIATYEQYF

j_gene: TRBJ1-1
abundance: -
v_gene: TRBV7-8
d_gene: TRBD1
CDR3nt: TGTGCCAGCAGCTTCCACGCCAAGGGGGCCAACACTGAAGCTTTCTTT
CDR3aa: CASSFHAKGANTEAFF

j_gene: TRBJ2-5
abundance: once
v_gene: TRBV5-1
d_gene: TRBD1
CDR3nt: TGCGCCAGCAGCTCCGCGACAGGGGAAGAGACCCAGTACTTC
CDR3aa: CASSSATGEETQYF

j_gene: TRBJ2-1
abundance: -
v_gene: TRBV6-5
d_gene: -
CDR3nt: TGTGCCAGCAGTGGTCATAGGGACAACTACAATGAGCAGTTCTTC
CDR3aa: CASSGHRDNYNEQFF

j_gene: TRBJ2-7
abundance: -
v_gene: TRBV9
d_gene: -
CDR3nt: TGTGCCAGCAGCGTAGGACCCGACACAGTCTACGAGCAGTACTTC
CDR3aa: CASSVGPDTVYEQYF

j_gene: TRBJ1-2
abundance: once
v_gene: TRBV7-2
d_gene: -
CDR3nt: TGTGCCAGCAGCTTAGTACTCGGGCCCTCAATCGGTGGCTACACCTTC
CDR3aa: CASSLVLGPSIGGYTF

j_gene: TRBJ2-5
abundance: -
v_gene: TRBV4-2
d_gene: -
CDR3nt: TGTGCCAGCAGCCAAGTCGGTAGGGCAGGGGTTCCGGGGACCCAGTACTTC
CDR3aa: CASSQVGRAGVPGTQYF

j_gene: TRBJ1-3
abundance: -
v_gene: TRBV9
d_gene: -
CDR3nt: TGTGCCAGCAGCGCCTCTGGAAACACCATATATTTT
CDR3aa: CASSASGNTIYF

j_gene: TRBJ2-5
abundance: -
v_gene: TRBV9
d_gene: -
CDR3nt: TGTGCCAGCAGCGGGGCGATGGTGGGGGAGACCCAGTACTTC
CDR3aa: CASSGAMVGETQYF

j_gene: TRBJ2-3
abundance: -
v_gene: TRBV23-1
d_gene: TRBD1
CDR3nt: TGCGCCAGCAGTCAATCGGCCCGGGACAGGGTTCCTAGCCCCTCATCAGATACGCAGTATTTT
CDR3aa: CASSQSARDRVPSPSSDTQYF

j_gene: TRBJ1-1
abundance: -
v_gene: TRBV30
d_gene: -
CDR3nt: TGTGCCTGGAGGAGGGCAGAAGCTTCAATGAACACTGAAGCTTTCTTT
CDR3aa: CAWRRAEASMNTEAFF